This T cell receptor (beta chain) was captured by sequencing in a study of control samples from healthy donors and cancer patients. Looked up from germline, CDR1 is MGHRA and CDR2 is YSYEKL. Between the trimmed V and J ends, which lost 7 bases and 1 base, there was a span of 13 bases. The length of the CDR3 is 14 residues. TCRdb's copy holds only in-frame clones and misses some; the assay was immunoSEQ multiplex PCR. The sample carries roughly 70,000 clones, over 75% recorded once. The sequence was obtained from a man aged 50 to 60 in good health. The sequenced material came from blood. This chain joins TRBV4-1 and TRBJ1-1; no definite D call. The CDR3 is CASTGRTTNTEAFF. The CDR3 DNA reads as TGCGCCAGCACGGGGAGGACCACGAACACTGAAGCTTTCTTT.